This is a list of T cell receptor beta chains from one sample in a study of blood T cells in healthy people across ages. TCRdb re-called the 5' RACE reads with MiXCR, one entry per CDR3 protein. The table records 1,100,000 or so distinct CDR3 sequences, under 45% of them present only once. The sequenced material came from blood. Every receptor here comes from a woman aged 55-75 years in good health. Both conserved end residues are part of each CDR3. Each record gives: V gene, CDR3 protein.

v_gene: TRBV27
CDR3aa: CASSFEGPYYEQYF

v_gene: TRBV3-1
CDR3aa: CASSQESLLAGVYNEQFF

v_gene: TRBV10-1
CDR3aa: CASSYSGSTGEQFF

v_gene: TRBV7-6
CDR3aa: CASSPVTANYGYTF

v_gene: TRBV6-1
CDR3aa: CASIWSWTSGTYEQYF

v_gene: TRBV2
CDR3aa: CASRPQLYEQYF

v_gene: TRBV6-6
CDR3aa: CASSYPGTGASEAFF

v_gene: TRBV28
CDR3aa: CASMNSGSRNEQYF

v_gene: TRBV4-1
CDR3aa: CASSVTGLEETQYF

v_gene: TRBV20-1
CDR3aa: CSARIEWGTAASYEQYF

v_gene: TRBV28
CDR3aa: CASSGDTNIQYF

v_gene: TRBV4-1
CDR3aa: CASSQGRGEGTYEQYF

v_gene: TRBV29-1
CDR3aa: CSVSTGGVTDTQYF

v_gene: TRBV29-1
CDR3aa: CSVVYSGRSSYNEQFF

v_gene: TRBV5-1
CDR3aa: CASSWDSLRSYNEQFF

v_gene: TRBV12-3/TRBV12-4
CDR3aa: CASSLGGRTSQFF

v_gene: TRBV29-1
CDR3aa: CSALVGEQYF

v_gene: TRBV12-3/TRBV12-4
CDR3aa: CASSSSGTDTGAQYF

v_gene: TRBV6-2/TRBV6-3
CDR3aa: CASSSSGTSGFSYEQYF

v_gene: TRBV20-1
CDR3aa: CSARVLERYNEQFF

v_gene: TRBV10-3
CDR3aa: CAIGDQGQLASEETQYF

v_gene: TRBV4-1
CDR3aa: CASSQALAASYEQYF

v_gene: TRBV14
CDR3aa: CASSQDRVGAGEQYF

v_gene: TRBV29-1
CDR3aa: CSVGSRPAGPGAYEQYF

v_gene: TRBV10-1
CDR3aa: CASSDTGWETQYF

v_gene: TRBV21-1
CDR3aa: CASSAQLTGPGQGSETQYF

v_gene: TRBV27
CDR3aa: CASSSLAEQFF